These 19 T cell receptor beta chains were sequenced from one sample in a study of blood T cell repertoires in COVID-19. Produced via immunoSEQ multiplex PCR; TCRdb's table is partial and in-frame only. Here the sample spans about 180,000 clones, roughly 80% being singletons. Sample: PBMCs or T cells enriched from blood (not recorded which). These TCRs come from a man in his 60s who had been exposed to COVID-19.

The chain joins TRBV4-3 to TRBJ1-5, with a weak D call TRBD1 (5 bases). V was pared by 4 bases and J by 2 bases, with 12 bases between. The CDR3 extends over 15 amino acids. CDR1 LGHNA and CDR2 YSLEER come from the germline V gene. The DNA of the CDR3 is TGCGCCAGCAGCCCAGACGGACACGGCAATCAGCCCCAGCATTTT. This gives the protein CASSPDGHGNQPQHF.

This clone was observed a single time. The chain links TRBV6-5 to TRBJ2-3; 14 positions match TRBD2. The germline gives CDR1 MNHEY, CDR2 SVGAGI. J gave up 4 bases and V 6 bases, and 3 bases lay outside the gene matches. The CDR3 length is 15 residues. In DNA, the CDR3 is TGTGCCAGCAGGCCGGGACTAGCGGGAGCAGATACGCAGTATTTT. As protein: CASRPGLAGADTQYF.

This clone was detected only a few times. CDR3 protein: CASSGRGVASGSLSYNEQFF. CDR3 coding DNA: TGCGCCAGCAGCGGAAGAGGGGTGGCTAGCGGGAGTCTGTCCTACAATGAGCAGTTCTTC. V gene TRBV5-1 combines with J gene TRBJ2-1; 10 bases align to TRBD2. Germline V gives CDR1 SGHRS, CDR2 YFSETQ. The CDR3 extends over 20 amino acids. J was trimmed by 1 base and V by 4 bases; bases with no gene match: 17.

The rearrangement uses TRBV4-1 and TRBJ2-1; 9 bases line up with TRBD2. This CDR3 contains 16 residues. Trimming at V came to 4 bases and at J to 0 bases, leaving 4 bases not matched to a gene. Germline V gene lookup returns CDR1 MGHRA and CDR2 YSYEKL. The CDR3 nucleotides are TGCGCCAGCAGCCTTCTAGCGGGACTCTCCTACAATGAGCAGTTCTTC. Protein product: CASSLLAGLSYNEQFF.

The rearrangement joins TRBV6-5 to TRBJ2-7, with D maybe TRBD1 (5 bases). Germline values: CDR1 MNHEY, CDR2 SVGAGI. The CDR3 is 13 residues long. The V end lost 4 bases, the J end lost 6 bases, and 13 bases lay between the germline ends. This CDR3 is CASSFRVLGEQYF. The CDR3 DNA follows: TGTGCCAGCAGTTTCAGGGTCCTGGGCGAGCAGTACTTC.

A single count supports this clone. The CDR3 DNA follows: TGTGCCAGCAGCTTAGACCCTAGTACCTACGAGCAGTACTTC. The encoded protein is CASSLDPSTYEQYF. The genes are TRBV7-2 and TRBJ2-7; no firm D call. V lost 1 base and J lost 2, with 9 bases in between. In germline, CDR1 is SGHTA, CDR2 FQGNSA. The CDR3 runs 14 residues.

The chain couples TRBV29-1 to TRBJ2-3; 11 nucleotides match TRBD2. Trimming at V came to 3 bases and at J to 0 bases, leaving 2 bases not matched to a gene. The CDR3 is made up of 15 amino acids. The germline gives CDR1 SQVTM, CDR2 ANQGSEA. CDR3 loop: CSVDLAGGSTDTQYF. The CDR3 DNA sequence: TGCAGCGTTGACTTAGCGGGGGGGAGCACAGATACGCAGTATTTT.

The CDR3 reads CASRPGLAPNNEQFF. CDR3 coding DNA: TGTGCCAGCAGACCAGGACTAGCGCCTAACAATGAGCAGTTCTTC. The V gene is TRBV7-2, the J gene TRBJ2-1, with TRBD2 matching 9 bases. Losses at the gene ends were 6 bases for V and 5 bases for J; bases not matched to a gene: 8. CDR3 length: 15 residues. Germline V gene sequence: CDR1 SGHTA, CDR2 FQGNSA.

This clone was seen a handful of times. The rearrangement links TRBV5-4 to TRBJ1-5, with D maybe TRBD1 (6 bases). CDR1 is SGHNT, CDR2 YYREEE, per germline (reference sequence). This CDR3 is built from 15 residues. Trimming shortened V by 4 bases and J by 4 bases, and 15 bases separated the two germline ends. The CDR3, as DNA: TGTGCCAGCAGCCCTCCGACAGGCCTTAATCAGCCCCAGCATTTT. As protein: CASSPPTGLNQPQHF.

This clone has only one observation. One end of the junction fails to match germline, which may point to a read error. The sample has other DNA sequences that encode this CDR3 too. The genes are TRBV24-1 and TRBJ1-5; a possible D gene is TRBD1 (5 bases). Looked up from germline, CDR1 is KGHDR and CDR2 is SFDVKD. This CDR3 contains 14 residues. Written as DNA, the CDR3 is TGTGCCACCATGGCTGGGGCGAGCAATCAGCCTCAGCATTTT. This gives the protein CATMAGASNQPQHF.

The chain has TRBV5-1 and TRBJ1-4; 12 bases line up with TRBD1. Unmatched junction bases numbered 7, after V lost 4 bases and J lost 3 bases. The germline CDR1 and CDR2 sequences are SGHRS and YFSETQ. The CDR3 covers 17 residues. The CDR3 here is CASSLLGQGASNEKLFF. The CDR3 DNA follows: TGCGCCAGCAGCCTCCTGGGACAGGGGGCGTCTAATGAAAAACTGTTTTTT.

This clone was picked up a small number of times. The chain employs TRBV6-6 and TRBJ1-2, with 10 bases fitting TRBD1. After removal of 10 bases from V and 8 bases from J, the junction contained 7 bases not matched to a gene. Germline CDR1 is MNHNY and CDR2 is SVGAGI (reference sequence). This CDR3 contains 12 residues. The CDR3 here is CATIRQGAGYTF. Written as DNA, the CDR3 is TGTGCCACGATTCGACAGGGGGCGGGCTACACCTTC.

This clone has a handful of counts. The chain is built from TRBV19 and TRBJ1-2; 9 nucleotides line up with TRBD1. CDR1 is LNHDA, CDR2 SQIVND, per germline (reference sequence). This CDR3 contains 14 residues. Germline trimming cut 1 base from V and 8 bases from J; bases unmatched to any gene: 5. The CDR3 here is CASSIGGTGKGYTF. The CDR3 nucleotides are TGTGCCAGTAGTATAGGAGGGACAGGGAAGGGCTACACCTTC.

This clone has a handful of counts. The V and J genes are TRBV2 and TRBJ2-1, with 9 bases identical to TRBD2. The trim removed 4 bases at V and 7 bases at J, leaving 11 bases unmatched. This CDR3 region has 16 residues. CDR1 is SNHLY, CDR2 FYNNEI, per germline. The CDR3 sequence: CASSGQFSGGKNEQFF. The CDR3 region has the DNA TGTGCCAGCAGTGGACAGTTTAGCGGGGGAAAGAATGAGCAGTTCTTC.

V and J are TRBV19 and TRBJ2-7; TRBD1 matches 9 bases. Per the germline V gene, CDR1 is LNHDA and CDR2 is SQIVND (reference sequence). This CDR3 region has 19 residues. The V and J ends lost 4 bases and 0 bases, in that order; junction bases with no gene match: 16. The CDR3 here is CASSTLTGGAGLFSYEQYF. The DNA of the CDR3 is TGTGCCAGTAGTACACTAACAGGGGGCGCGGGCCTGTTCTCCTACGAGCAGTACTTC.

Points on this clone: Distinct nucleotide sequences in the sample also encode this CDR3. The V and J genes are TRBV25-1 and TRBJ1-5; no clear D. The V end lost 1 base, the J end lost 2 bases, and 6 bases lay between the germline ends. There are 14 residues in the CDR3. Germline-derived CDR1 and CDR2 are MGHDK and SYGVNS. The CDR3 sequence: CASSESGGNQPQHF. CDR3 nucleotides: TGTGCCAGCAGTGAATCGGGAGGCAATCAGCCCCAGCATTTT.

This clone is a singleton in its sample. The chain has TRBV19 and TRBJ1-1; a possible D gene is TRBD1 (6 bases). V lost 1 base and J lost 5, with 11 bases in between. The CDR3 loop spans 14 amino acids. Germline CDR1 reads LNHDA; CDR2 reads SQIVND (reference sequence). The CDR3 DNA is TGTGCCAGTAGTATAGGAGGGGGAAGGACTGAAGCTTTCTTT. It specifies CASSIGGGRTEAFF.

The V and J genes are TRBV6-1 and TRBJ1-6; D is uncertain. The CDR3 runs 12 residues. In germline, CDR1 is MNHNS, CDR2 SASEGT. Trimming took 1 base from V and 10 from J, leaving 5 bases between them. DNA of the CDR3: TGTGCCAGCAGTGAAGTGCGATCACCCCTCCACTTT. Protein sequence: CASSEVRSPLHF.

The CDR3 spells CASSLVGTAGYNEQFF. The CDR3 DNA sequence: TGTGCCAGCAGCTTAGTGGGGACCGCGGGGTACAATGAGCAGTTCTTC. The chain couples TRBV7-2 to TRBJ2-1; TRBD2 might be the D (6 bases). Germline CDR1 and CDR2: SGHTA and FQGNSA. This CDR3 spans 16 amino acids. V gave up 1 base and J gave up 4 bases, with 14 bases separating them.